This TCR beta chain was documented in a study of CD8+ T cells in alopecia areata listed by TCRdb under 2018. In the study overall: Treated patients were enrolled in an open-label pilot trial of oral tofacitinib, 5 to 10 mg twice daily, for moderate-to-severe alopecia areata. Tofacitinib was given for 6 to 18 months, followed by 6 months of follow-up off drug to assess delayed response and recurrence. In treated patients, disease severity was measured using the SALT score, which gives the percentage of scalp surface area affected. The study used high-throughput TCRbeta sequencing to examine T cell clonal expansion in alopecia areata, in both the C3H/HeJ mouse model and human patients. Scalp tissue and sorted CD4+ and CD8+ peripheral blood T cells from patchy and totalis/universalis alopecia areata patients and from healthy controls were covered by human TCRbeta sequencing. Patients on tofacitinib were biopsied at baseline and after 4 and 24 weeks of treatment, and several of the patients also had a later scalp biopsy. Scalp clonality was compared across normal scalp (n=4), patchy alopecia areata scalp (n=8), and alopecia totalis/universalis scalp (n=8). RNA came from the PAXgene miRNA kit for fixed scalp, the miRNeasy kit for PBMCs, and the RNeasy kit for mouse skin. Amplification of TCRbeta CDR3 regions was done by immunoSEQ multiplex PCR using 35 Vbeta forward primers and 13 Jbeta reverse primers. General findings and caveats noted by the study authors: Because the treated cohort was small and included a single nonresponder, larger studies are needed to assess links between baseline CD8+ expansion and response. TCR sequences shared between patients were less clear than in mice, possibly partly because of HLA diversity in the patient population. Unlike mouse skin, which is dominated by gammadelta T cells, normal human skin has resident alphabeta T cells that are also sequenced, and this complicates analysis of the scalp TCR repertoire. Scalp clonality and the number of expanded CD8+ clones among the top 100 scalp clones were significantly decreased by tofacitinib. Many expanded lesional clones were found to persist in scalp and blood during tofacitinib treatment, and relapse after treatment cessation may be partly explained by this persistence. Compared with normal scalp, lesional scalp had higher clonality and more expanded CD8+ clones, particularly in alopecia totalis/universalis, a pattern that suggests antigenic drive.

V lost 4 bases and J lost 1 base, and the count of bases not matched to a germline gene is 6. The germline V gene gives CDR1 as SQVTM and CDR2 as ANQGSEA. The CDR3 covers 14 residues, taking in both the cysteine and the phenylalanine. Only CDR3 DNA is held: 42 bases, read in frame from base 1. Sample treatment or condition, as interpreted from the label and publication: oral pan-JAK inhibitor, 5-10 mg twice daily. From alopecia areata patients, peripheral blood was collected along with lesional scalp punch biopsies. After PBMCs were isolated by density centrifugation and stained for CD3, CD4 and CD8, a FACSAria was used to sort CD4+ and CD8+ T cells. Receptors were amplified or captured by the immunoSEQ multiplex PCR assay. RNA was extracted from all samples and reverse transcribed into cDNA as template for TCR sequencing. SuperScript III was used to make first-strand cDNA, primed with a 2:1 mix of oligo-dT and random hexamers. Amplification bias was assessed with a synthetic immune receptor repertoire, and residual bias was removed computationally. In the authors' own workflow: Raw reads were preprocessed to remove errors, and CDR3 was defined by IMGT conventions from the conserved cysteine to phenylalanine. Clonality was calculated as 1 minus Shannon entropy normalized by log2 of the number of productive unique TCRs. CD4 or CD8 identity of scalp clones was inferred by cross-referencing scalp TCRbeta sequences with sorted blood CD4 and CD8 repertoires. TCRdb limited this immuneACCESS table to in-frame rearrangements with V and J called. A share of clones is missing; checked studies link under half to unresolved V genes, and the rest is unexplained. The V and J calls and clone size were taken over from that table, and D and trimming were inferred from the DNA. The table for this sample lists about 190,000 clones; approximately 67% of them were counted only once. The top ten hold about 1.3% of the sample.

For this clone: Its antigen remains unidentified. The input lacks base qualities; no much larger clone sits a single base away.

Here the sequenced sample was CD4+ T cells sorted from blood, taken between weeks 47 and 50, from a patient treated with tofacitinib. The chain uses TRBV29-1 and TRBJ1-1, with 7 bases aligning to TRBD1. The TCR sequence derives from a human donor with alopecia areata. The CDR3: CSVVSRTGNTEAFF. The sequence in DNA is TGCAGCGTTGTATCCCGGACAGGGAACACTGAAGCTTTCTTT.